A few counts support the clone carrying this TCR beta chain. This sample is part of a study of blood T cell repertoires in COVID-19. On the study more broadly: COVID-19 samples from acute and convalescent phases originated in the United States, Italy and Spain. The analysed material was cDNA or gDNA that came from T cells, B-cell-depleted T cells, or PBMCs.

Under the authors' procedure: Reference gene primer amplification gave nucleated cell count estimates. Some clones are missing from TCRdb's copy, which holds only in-frame ones; the method was immunoSEQ multiplex PCR. Clonal size and the V and J genes are those of that table, whereas D and trimming came from the DNA. The repertoire holds under 350,000 clones, with 85% to 90% as singletons. V lost 4 bases and J 0 bases, leaving 13 bases between the germline ends. The CDR3 is 15 amino acids. The sequenced sample consisted of peripheral blood. The sequence came from a man between 65 and 85 years old with acute or convalescent COVID-19. This chain links TRBV5-3 with TRBJ1-2, with D maybe TRBD1 (6 bases). TRBV5-3 is an ORF, and what it does is uncertain. This CDR3 is CARSRPRTANYGYTF. CDR3 sequence (DNA): TGTGCCAGAAGCCGTCCCAGGACAGCTAACTATGGCTACACCTTC.